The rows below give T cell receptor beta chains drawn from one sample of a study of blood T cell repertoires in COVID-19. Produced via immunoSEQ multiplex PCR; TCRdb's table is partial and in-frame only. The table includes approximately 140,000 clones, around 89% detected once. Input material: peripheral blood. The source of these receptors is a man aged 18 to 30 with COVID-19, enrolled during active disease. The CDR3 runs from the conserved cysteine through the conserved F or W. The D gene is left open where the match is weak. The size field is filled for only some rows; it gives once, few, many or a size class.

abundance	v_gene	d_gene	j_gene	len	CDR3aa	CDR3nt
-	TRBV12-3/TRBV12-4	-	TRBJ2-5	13	CASSLGPQETQYF	TGTGCCAGCAGTTTAGGGCCTCAAGAGACCCAGTACTTC
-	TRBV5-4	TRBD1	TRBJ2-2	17	CASSLNRGPFDTGELFF	TGTGCCAGCAGCTTGAACAGGGGTCCTTTCGATACCGGGGAGCTGTTTTTT
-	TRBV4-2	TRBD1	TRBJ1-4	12	CASGQGIGKLFF	TGTGCCAGCGGACAGGGAATCGGAAAACTGTTTTTT
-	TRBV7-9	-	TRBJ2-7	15	CASSITGLSLYEQYF	TGTGCCAGCAGCATAACAGGGCTTTCATTATACGAGCAGTACTTC
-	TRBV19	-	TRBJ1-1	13	CASSSGGSTEAFF	TGTGCCAGTAGTTCGGGGGGCAGCACTGAAGCTTTCTTT
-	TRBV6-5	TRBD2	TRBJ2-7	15	CASSLLEGEGSREYF	TGTGCCAGCAGCCTCCTTGAAGGGGAGGGCAGTCGCGAGTACTTC
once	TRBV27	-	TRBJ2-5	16	CASSLTGRGIQETQYF	TGTGCCAGCAGTTTAACAGGGCGTGGTATCCAAGAGACCCAGTACTTC
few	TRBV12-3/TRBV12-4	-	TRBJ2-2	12	CASSPSAGELFF	TGTGCCAGCAGCCCTAGCGCCGGGGAGCTGTTTTTT
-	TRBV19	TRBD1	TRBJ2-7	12	CATKQGSYEQYF	TGTGCCACCAAACAGGGGTCCTACGAGCAGTACTTC
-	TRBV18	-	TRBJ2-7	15	CASSPVRRGSYEQYF	TGTGCCAGCTCACCAGTTAGAAGGGGTTCCTACGAGCAGTACTTC
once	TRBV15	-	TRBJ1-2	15	CATSRDRRANYGYTF	TGTGCCACCAGCAGAGATCGTAGAGCAAACTATGGCTACACCTTC
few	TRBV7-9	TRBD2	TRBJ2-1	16	CASSSPLAVTYNEQFF	TGTGCCAGCAGCTCACCCCTAGCGGTGACTTACAATGAGCAGTTCTTC
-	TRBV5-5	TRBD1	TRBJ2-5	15	CASSFGTAPFETQYF	TGTGCCAGCAGCTTCGGGACAGCGCCCTTTGAGACCCAGTACTTC
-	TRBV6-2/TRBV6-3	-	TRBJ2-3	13	CASSYSYRDTQYF	TGTGCCAGCAGTTACTCTTACAGGGATACGCAGTATTTT
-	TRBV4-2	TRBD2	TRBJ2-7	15	CASSPPRREYYEQYF	TGTGCCAGCAGCCCCCCCCGGCGGGAGTACTACGAGCAGTACTTC
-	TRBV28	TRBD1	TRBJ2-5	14	CASSRDRGQETQYF	TGTGCCAGCAGCCGGGACAGGGGTCAAGAGACCCAGTACTTC
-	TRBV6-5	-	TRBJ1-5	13	CASSPGLNQPQHF	TGTGCCAGCAGTCCCGGACTCAATCAGCCCCAGCATTTT
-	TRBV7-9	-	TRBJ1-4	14	CASSFPQLNEKLLF	TGTGCCAGCAGCTTCCCCCAACTTAATGAAAAACTGCTTTTT
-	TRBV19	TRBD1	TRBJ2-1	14	CASSTQGVVNEQFF	TGTGCCAGTAGTACCCAGGGGGTTGTCAATGAGCAGTTCTTC
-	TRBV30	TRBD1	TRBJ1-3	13	CAWNPGQTNTIYF	TGTGCCTGGAACCCGGGACAGACAAACACCATATATTTT
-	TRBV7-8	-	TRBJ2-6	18	CASSPERGTLSGANVLTF	TGTGCCAGCAGCCCTGAGCGTGGCACTCTCTCTGGGGCCAACGTCCTGACTTTC
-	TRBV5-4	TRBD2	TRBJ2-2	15	CASSRLAGWTGELFF	TGTGCCAGCAGCCGGCTAGCGGGATGGACCGGGGAGCTGTTTTTT
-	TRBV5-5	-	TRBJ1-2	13	CASSPWGRVGYTF	TGTGCCAGCAGCCCTTGGGGGCGTGTCGGCTACACCTTC
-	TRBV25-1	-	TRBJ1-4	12	CASRVSQGKLFF	TGTGCCAGCAGGGTCAGTCAGGGAAAACTGTTTTTT
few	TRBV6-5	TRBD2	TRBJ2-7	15	CASSSSWTSGSEQYF	TGTGCCAGCAGTTCTTCTTGGACTAGCGGGAGCGAGCAGTACTTC
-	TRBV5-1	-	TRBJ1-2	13	CASSPQGDYGYTF	TGCGCCAGCAGTCCGCAGGGTGACTATGGCTACACCTTC
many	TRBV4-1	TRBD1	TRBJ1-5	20	CASSQEPLGQGWVSNQPQHF	TGCGCCAGCAGCCAAGAGCCTTTGGGACAGGGGTGGGTGAGCAATCAGCCCCAGCATTTT
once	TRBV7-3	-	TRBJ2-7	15	CASSLLAGQSYEQYF	TGTGCCAGCAGCTTACTTGCGGGACAGAGCTACGAGCAGTACTTC
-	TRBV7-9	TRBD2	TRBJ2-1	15	CASSQLASSYNEQFF	TGTGCCAGCAGCCAACTAGCGAGCTCCTACAATGAGCAGTTCTTC